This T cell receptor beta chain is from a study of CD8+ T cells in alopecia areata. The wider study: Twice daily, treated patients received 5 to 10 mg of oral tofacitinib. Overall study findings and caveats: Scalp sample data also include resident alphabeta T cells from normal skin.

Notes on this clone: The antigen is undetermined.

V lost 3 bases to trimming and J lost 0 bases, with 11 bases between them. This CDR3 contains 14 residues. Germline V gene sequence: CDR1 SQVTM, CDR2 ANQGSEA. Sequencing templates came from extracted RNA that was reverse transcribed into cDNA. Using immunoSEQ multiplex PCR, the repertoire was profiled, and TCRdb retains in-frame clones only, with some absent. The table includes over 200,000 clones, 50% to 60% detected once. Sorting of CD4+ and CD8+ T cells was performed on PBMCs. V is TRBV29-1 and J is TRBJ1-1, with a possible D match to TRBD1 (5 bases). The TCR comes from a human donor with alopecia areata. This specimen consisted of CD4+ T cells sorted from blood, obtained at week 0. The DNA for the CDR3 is TGCAGCGTTGACTCCACAGGCTTGAACACTGAAGCTTTCTTT. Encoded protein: CSVDSTGLNTEAFF.